Below, 16 T cell receptor beta chains from the same sample are listed, as sequenced in a study of T cells in narcolepsy. Sequencing used immunoSEQ multiplex PCR; TCRdb keeps in-frame clones, though not all of them. Of 30,000 to 40,000 clones listed, roughly 80% were seen once; the top ten hold 2% to 3%. Sequences were obtained from CD45RA- memory CD4+ T cells from PBMCs. The receptor source for this set is a human donor with narcolepsy.

This clone was counted only a few times. The chain couples TRBV30 to TRBJ2-3, with D perhaps TRBD1 (6 bases). Trimming cost V 3 bases and J 7 bases, with 8 bases left between them. In germline, CDR1 is GTSNPN, CDR2 SVGIG (reference sequence). There are 11 residues in the CDR3. CDR3 sequence reads: CAWSTGYTQYF. Here the CDR3 DNA reads TGTGCCTGGAGCACAGGGTATACGCAGTATTTT.

This sequence joins TRBV2 and TRBJ1-1, with D unresolved. Trimming pared 1 base from V and 1 base from J, leaving 4 bases between. The CDR3 sequence is 13 residues long. Looked up from germline, CDR1 is SNHLY and CDR2 is FYNNEI. CDR3 DNA: TGTGCCAGCAGTGAAGGCCGGAACACTGAAGCTTTCTTT. This encodes CASSEGRNTEAFF.

The chain carries TRBV5-1 and TRBJ2-5, with TRBD2 identical over 9 bases. The J call may not be correct, given that the DNA end is closer to TRBJ2-7. CDR1 SGHRS and CDR2 YFSETQ come from the germline V gene. The CDR3 sequence is 14 residues long. The CDR3 region is CASSWAGGGYEQYF. Here the CDR3 DNA reads TGCGCCAGCAGCTGGGCGGGAGGGGGCTACGAGCAGTACTTC.

The rearrangement uses TRBV6-1 and TRBJ2-5; a possible D gene is TRBD1 (5 bases). The ends were cut back, 1 base at V and 5 bases at J, with 5 bases in the middle. This CDR3 contains 12 residues. Germline assignment: CDR1 MNHNS and CDR2 SASEGT. CDR3 DNA sequence: TGTGCCAGCAGTGAAGAGGGGGAGACCCAGTACTTC. It yields the protein CASSEEGETQYF.

The chain combines TRBV6-1 with TRBJ2-1; either TRBD1 or TRBD2 may fit D (5 bases each). V gave up 3 bases and J gave up 2 bases, with 14 bases separating them. Germline V CDR1 and CDR2: MNHNS, SASEGT. The CDR3 length is 16 residues. The CDR3 DNA is TGTGCCAGCAGTGACCTCCTCGGGGCTACCTACAATGAGCAGTTCTTC. Its translation: CASSDLLGATYNEQFF.

The chain recombines TRBV20-1 with TRBJ2-1; 8 nucleotides agree with TRBD1. From germline, CDR1 is DFQATT and CDR2 SNEGSKA (reference sequence). The CDR3 length is 11 residues. After removal of 3 bases from V and 16 bases from J, the junction contained 8 bases not matched to a gene. This CDR3 reads CSARGQEVVFF. The DNA of the CDR3 is TGCAGTGCTAGGGGACAGGAGGTGGTATTCTTC.

The chain links TRBV28 to TRBJ2-1; D not resolved. Germline CDR1 MDHEN, CDR2 SYDVKM. The V and J ends lost 5 bases and 9 bases respectively, with 11 bases between them. The CDR3 is 12 residues long. The CDR3 reads CASSPNPTEQFF. DNA of the CDR3: TGTGCCAGCAGTCCAAACCCCACTGAGCAGTTCTTC.

A note on this clone: Other DNA sequences in the same sample also yield this CDR3. V usage is TRBV6-5 and J usage is TRBJ1-2, with D possibly TRBD1 on 6 matching bases. With 2 bases removed from V and 8 bases from J, the gap between germline ends came to 12 bases. In germline, CDR1 is MNHEY, CDR2 SVGAGI. The CDR3 is 13 residues long. As DNA, the CDR3 is TGTGCCAGCAGTTACGGTACAGGGCGCGGCTACACCTTC. Protein: CASSYGTGRGYTF.

This clone was seen a few times. The chain uses TRBV7-9 and TRBJ2-7; 8 bases line up with TRBD1. The germline gives CDR1 SEHNR, CDR2 FQNEAQ (reference sequence). The CDR3 has 14 residues. The ends lost 5 bases at V and 4 bases at J; junction bases unmatched: 7. DNA of the CDR3: TGTGCCAGCAGCCAACAGGGGGTTGGGTACGAGCAGTACTTC. Protein sequence: CASSQQGVGYEQYF.

In regard to this clone: This specimen includes other DNA sequences encoding the same CDR3. The chain uses TRBV7-2 and TRBJ1-5, with 10 nucleotides matching TRBD1. This CDR3 is 14 amino acids long. V was pared by 3 bases and J by 4 bases, with 0 bases of the junction left unmatched. The germline CDR1 and CDR2 sequences are SGHTA and FQGNSA. The CDR3 loop reads CASSLDRGNQPQHF. The DNA of the CDR3 is TGTGCCAGCAGCTTGGACAGGGGGAATCAGCCCCAGCATTTT.

This clone was seen a handful of times. The chain is built from TRBV9 and TRBJ1-3; D is perhaps TRBD1 (5 bases). V was clipped by 0 bases and J by 1 base, with 11 bases between them. This CDR3 comprises 16 residues. Germline CDR1 is SGDLS and CDR2 is YYNGEE. The CDR3 loop is CASSVDGARSGNTIYF. As DNA, the CDR3 is TGTGCCAGCAGCGTAGATGGGGCACGGTCTGGAAACACCATATATTTT. The full variable domain, its missing parts supplied by reference TRBV9 and TRBJ1-3, is DSGVTQTPKHLITATGQRVTLRCSPRSGDLSVYWYQQSLDQGLQFLIQYYNGEERAKGNILERFSAQQFPDLHSELNLSSLELGDSALYFCASSVDGARSGNTIYFGEGSWLTVV.

The chain couples TRBV7-9 to TRBJ2-1; D might be TRBD1 (6 bases). The CDR3 extends over 14 amino acids. The V end lost 2 bases, the J end lost 8 bases, and 13 bases lay between the germline ends. Germline CDR1 and CDR2: SEHNR and FQNEAQ (reference sequence). CDR3 sequence: CASSLMGARDEQFF. CDR3 DNA sequence: TGTGCCAGCAGCTTAATGGGGGCTCGGGATGAGCAGTTCTTC.

V gene TRBV6-1 combines with J gene TRBJ1-4; 10 bases agree with TRBD1. V lost 7 bases and J lost 7; bases outside the gene matches: 6. The CDR3 has 14 amino acids. Per germline, CDR1 MNHNS and CDR2 SASEGT. The CDR3 reads CASTWGTGAEKLFF. CDR3 coding DNA: TGTGCCAGCACCTGGGGGACAGGGGCTGAAAAACTGTTTTTT.

The rearrangement links TRBV18 to TRBJ2-3; no definite D call. The CDR3 covers 14 residues. V was clipped by 3 bases and J by 2 bases, with 9 bases between them. Germline CDR1 is KGHSH and CDR2 is LQKENI. The CDR3 DNA sequence: TGTGCCAGCTCACCCCTGTTGGACACAGATACGCAGTATTTT. This sequence encodes CASSPLLDTDTQYF.

This chain links TRBV5-1 with TRBJ2-1; D is possibly TRBD1 or TRBD2 (6 bases each). The CDR3 consists of 14 residues. The germline V and J ends were trimmed by 7 bases and 4 bases, with 15 bases remaining between them. CDR1 SGHRS and CDR2 YFSETQ come from the germline V gene. The chain's CDR3 is CASGTSRGYNEQFF. CDR3 nucleotides: TGCGCCAGCGGAACTAGCAGGGGTTACAATGAGCAGTTCTTC. Variable domain in full (rest from reference TRBV5-1 and TRBJ2-1): KAGVTQTPRYLIKTRGQQVTLSCSPISGHRSVSWYQQTPGQGLQFLFEYFSETQRNKGNFPGRFSGRQFSNSRSEMNVSTLELGDSALYLCASGTSRGYNEQFFGPGTRLTVL.

This sequence joins TRBV4-3 and TRBJ1-2; D uncertain. Trimming stripped 0 bases from V and 0 bases from J, with 14 bases between. Looked up from germline, CDR1 is LGHNA and CDR2 is YSLEER. CDR3 size: 17 residues. The DNA of the CDR3 is TGCGCCAGCAGCCAAGATTTCGGACCGCAGTCTAACTATGGCTACACCTTC. Translation: CASSQDFGPQSNYGYTF.